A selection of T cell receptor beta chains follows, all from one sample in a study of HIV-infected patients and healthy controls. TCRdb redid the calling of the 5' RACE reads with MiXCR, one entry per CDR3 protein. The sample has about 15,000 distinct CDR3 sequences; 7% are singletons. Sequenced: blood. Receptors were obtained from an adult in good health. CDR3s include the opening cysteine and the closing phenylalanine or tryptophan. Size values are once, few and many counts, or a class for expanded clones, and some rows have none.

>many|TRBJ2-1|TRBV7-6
CASSLLAGTSYNEQFF
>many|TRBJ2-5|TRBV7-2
CASSFRGQETQYF
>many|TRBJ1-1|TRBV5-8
CASSPDPTGAEAFF
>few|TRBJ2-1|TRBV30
CAWRVDWSSYNEQFF
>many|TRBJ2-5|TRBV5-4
CASSGGTGGRETQYF
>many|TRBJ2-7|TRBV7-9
CASSFTTGTTNEQYF
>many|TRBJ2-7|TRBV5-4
CASSLRNEQYF
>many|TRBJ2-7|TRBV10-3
CAISEKAIYEQYF
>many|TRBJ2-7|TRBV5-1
CASSIDTYEQYF
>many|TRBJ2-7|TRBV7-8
CASSLTVFRGTSSYEQYF
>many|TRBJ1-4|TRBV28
CASSFQWANEKLFF
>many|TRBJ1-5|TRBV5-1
CASSLGTGNSNQPQHF
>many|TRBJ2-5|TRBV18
CASSRTGQETQYF
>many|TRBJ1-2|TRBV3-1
CASSQELSQSYGYTF
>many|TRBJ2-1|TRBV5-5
CASSLASDNEQFF
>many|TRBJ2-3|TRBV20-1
CSASRGPGTDTQYF
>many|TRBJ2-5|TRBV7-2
CASSLAGAGETQYF
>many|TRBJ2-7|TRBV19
CASSTPGLGSYEQYF
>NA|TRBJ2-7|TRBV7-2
CASSLSGALYEQYF
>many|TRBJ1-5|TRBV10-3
CAISEGYSNQPQHF
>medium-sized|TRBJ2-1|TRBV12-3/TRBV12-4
CASSLASGRWGNEQFF
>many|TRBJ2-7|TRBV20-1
CSATGGRSYEQYF
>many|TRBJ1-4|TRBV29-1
CSVQGPTNEKLFF
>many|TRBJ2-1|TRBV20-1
CSAQLAGGVYEQFF
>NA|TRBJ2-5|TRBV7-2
CASSLVVGGLKETQYF
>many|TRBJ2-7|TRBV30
CAWSDLTGQGYEQYF
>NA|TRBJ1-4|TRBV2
CASSSTGTGNEKLFF
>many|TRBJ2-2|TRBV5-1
CASSPGDRTNTGELFF
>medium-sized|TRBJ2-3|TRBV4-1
CASSHPGGSTDTQYF
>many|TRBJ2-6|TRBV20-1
CSARARTDSGANVLTF
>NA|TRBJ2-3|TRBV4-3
CASSQEGQGGDTQYF
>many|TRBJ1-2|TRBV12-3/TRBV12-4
CASTLPGIGYTF
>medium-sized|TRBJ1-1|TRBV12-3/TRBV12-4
CATKGGGIPSFF
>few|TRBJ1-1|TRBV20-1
CSARDPGNTEAFF
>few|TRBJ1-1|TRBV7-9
CASTWGGNTEAFF
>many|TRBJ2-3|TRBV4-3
CASSQDPLAHTQYF
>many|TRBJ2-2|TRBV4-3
CASSQDTGSVTGELFF
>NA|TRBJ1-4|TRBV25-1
CASRNEKLFF
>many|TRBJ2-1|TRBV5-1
CASSKVDRARLNNEQFF
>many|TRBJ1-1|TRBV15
CATSSQGNTEAFF
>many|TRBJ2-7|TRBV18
CASSASASYEQYF
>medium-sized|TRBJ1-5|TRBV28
CASSFTGGPQPQHF
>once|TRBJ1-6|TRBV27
CASSGGYNSPLHF
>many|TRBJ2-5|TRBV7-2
CASSRGPMAQETQYF
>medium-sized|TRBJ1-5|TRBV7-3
CASSLGPNQPQHF